These T cell receptor beta chains were read from a single sample in a study of cytomegalovirus exposure and HLA in healthy donors. TCRdb keeps only in-frame clones here, not all; method: immunoSEQ multiplex PCR. In the table there are tens of thousands of clones, roughly two thirds of which are singletons. Sequenced material: PBMCs. These receptors were collected from a woman in her forties or fifties in good health and CMV-seropositive. The CDR3 runs from the conserved cysteine through the conserved F or W. Each record gives: J gene, clone size, D gene, V gene, CDR3 protein, CDR3 DNA. The D gene is left open where the match is weak. Expanded clones are given a class, and other clones once, few, many or no size at all.

>TRBJ2-7|few|.|TRBV7-9
CSSSQGGNEQYF
TGTTCCAGCAGCCAAGGGGGAAACGAGCAGTACTTC
>TRBJ1-6|.|.|TRBV6-1
CASSEEGEAGSPLHF
TGTGCCAGCAGTGAAGAGGGAGAGGCAGGTTCACCCCTCCACTTT
>TRBJ2-1|.|TRBD2|TRBV19
CASTRGLAGGNEQFF
TGTGCCAGTACCCGTGGACTAGCGGGGGGAAATGAGCAGTTCTTC
>TRBJ2-7|.|.|TRBV19
CASSLTRGSYEQYF
TGTGCCAGTAGCTTGACCAGGGGATCCTACGAGCAGTACTTC
>TRBJ2-1|.|TRBD1|TRBV5-1
CASSLARDRIYNEQFF
TGCGCCAGCAGCTTGGCCAGGGACAGAATATACAATGAGCAGTTCTTC
>TRBJ2-7|few|TRBD2|TRBV10-2
CASSGGISSYEQYF
TGCGCCAGTAGCGGGGGGATTAGCTCCTACGAGCAGTACTTC
>TRBJ1-5|few|.|TRBV2
CASSGGSDSNQPQHF
TGTGCCAGCAGTGGAGGGTCAGATAGCAATCAGCCCCAGCATTTT
>TRBJ1-2|.|.|TRBV5-6
CASSLDRASGYTF
TGTGCCAGCAGCTTGGACAGGGCCTCTGGCTACACCTTC
>TRBJ1-1|.|.|TRBV2
CASSEVSVGNTEAFF
TGTGCCAGCAGTGAAGTGTCAGTTGGGAACACTGAAGCTTTCTTT
>TRBJ2-7|few|.|TRBV13
CASRGDISYEQYF
TGTGCCAGCAGAGGGGACATCTCCTACGAGCAGTACTTC
>TRBJ1-4|.|.|TRBV11-2
CASSLGGQLNEKLFF
TGTGCCAGCAGCTTAGGCGGACAGCTTAATGAAAAACTGTTTTTT
>TRBJ1-5|.|.|TRBV6-6
CASSYSDSQPQHF
TGTGCCAGCAGTTACTCGGACAGTCAGCCCCAGCATTTT
>TRBJ1-5|.|.|TRBV7-9
CASSLAENQPQHF
TGTGCCAGCAGCTTAGCCGAGAATCAGCCCCAGCATTTT
>TRBJ2-7|few|TRBD1|TRBV6-5
CASSYNRGHEQYF
TGTGCCAGCAGTTACAACAGGGGACACGAGCAGTACTTC
>TRBJ2-5|.|TRBD2|TRBV13
CASSLGPRGGLETQYF
TGTGCCAGCAGCTTAGGCCCGCGGGGGGGCCTGGAGACCCAGTACTTC
>TRBJ1-2|few|.|TRBV2
CASSERPGVRYNYGYTF
TGTGCCAGCAGTGAAAGGCCGGGGGTAAGGTACAACTATGGCTACACCTTC
>TRBJ1-5|once|.|TRBV19
CASSKRGGLSNQPQHF
TGTGCCAGTAGTAAAAGGGGGGGGCTCAGCAATCAGCCCCAGCATTTT
>TRBJ1-5|few|TRBD1|TRBV19
CASSKDRGGNQPQHF
TGTGCCAGTAGTAAGGACAGGGGAGGCAATCAGCCCCAGCATTTT
>TRBJ1-5|once|TRBD1|TRBV2
CASIQDRGDQPQHF
TGTGCCAGCATCCAGGACAGGGGGGATCAGCCCCAGCATTTT
>TRBJ2-2|few|.|TRBV7-7
CASSLLMGELFF
TGTGCCAGCAGCCTTCTAATGGGGGAGCTGTTTTTT
>TRBJ2-2|.|TRBD1|TRBV19
CASTDRAGNTGELFF
TGTGCCAGTACCGACAGGGCCGGGAACACCGGGGAGCTGTTTTTT
>TRBJ1-4|.|.|TRBV27
CASRLQQGGKLFF
TGTGCCAGCCGACTCCAACAGGGTGGAAAACTGTTTTTT
>TRBJ2-1|.|.|TRBV6-5
CASSSLREGSNEQFF
TGTGCCAGCAGCTCACTCAGGGAAGGAAGCAATGAGCAGTTCTTC
>TRBJ1-3|.|.|TRBV10-3
CAISEYSSGNTIYF
TGTGCCATCAGTGAGTATAGCTCTGGAAACACCATATATTTT
>TRBJ2-5|.|TRBD2|TRBV18
CASSPPPGGETQYF
TGTGCCAGCTCACCACCGCCCGGGGGGGAGACCCAGTACTTC
>TRBJ1-2|.|TRBD1|TRBV5-6
CASSRGQGDGYTF
TGTGCCAGCAGCCGAGGACAGGGTGATGGCTACACCTTC
>TRBJ2-3|.|TRBD1|TRBV10-1
CASSVQTGLHTDTQYF
TGCGCCAGCAGCGTTCAGACAGGGTTACACACAGATACGCAGTATTTT
>TRBJ2-5|.|.|TRBV6-1
CATSTRTKETQYF
TGTGCCACCTCGACCAGGACTAAAGAGACCCAGTACTTC
>TRBJ1-1|few|.|TRBV30
CAWSRTTTPEAFF
TGTGCCTGGAGTCGCACGACAACCCCTGAAGCTTTCTTT
>TRBJ2-1|.|.|TRBV19
CASSSSGNEQFF
TGTGCCAGTAGTTCTTCCGGGAATGAGCAGTTCTTC
>TRBJ2-3|.|.|TRBV7-9
CASSLVGATDTQYF
TGTGCCAGCAGCTTAGTGGGGGCCACAGATACGCAGTATTTT
>TRBJ1-5|.|TRBD1|TRBV30
CAWTGGVSNQPQHF
TGTGCCTGGACAGGGGGCGTCAGCAATCAGCCCCAGCATTTT
>TRBJ1-4|few|.|TRBV28
CASSYQGFNEKLFF
TGTGCCAGCAGCTACCAGGGATTTAATGAAAAACTGTTTTTT
>TRBJ2-5|.|.|TRBV7-3
CASSPGLAIQETQYF
TGTGCCAGCAGCCCGGGTTTAGCAATTCAAGAGACCCAGTACTTC
>TRBJ2-1|.|TRBD2|TRBV25-1
CASSEWRLARYNEQFF
TGTGCCAGCAGTGAATGGAGACTAGCGCGTTACAATGAGCAGTTCTTC
>TRBJ2-3|.|TRBD2|TRBV14
CASSLDGAGVSDTQYF
TGTGCCAGCAGCCTCGATGGGGCGGGGGTCTCAGATACGCAGTATTTT
>TRBJ2-5|.|TRBD2|TRBV5-4
CASSPTSGGALETQYF
TGTGCCAGCAGCCCAACTAGCGGGGGGGCTTTGGAGACCCAGTACTTC
>TRBJ1-3|.|.|TRBV7-2
CASSRSGGNTIYF
TGTGCCAGCAGCCGCTCAGGGGGAAACACCATATATTTT